The T cell receptor (beta chain) described here comes from a study of blood T cells in healthy people across ages. Study-level points and caveats: The study could not conclusively compare naive and antigen-experienced cells, given its unsorted PBMCs. The percentage of naive T cells correlated strongly with TCR beta diversity.

It was with a sample-barcoded 5' primer and a J-beta primer mix that a second PCR of about 6 to 12 cycles was run. Every cDNA molecule bore a tag from a template-switch adaptor containing 12 random nucleotides. TCRdb itself ran the 5' RACE reads through MiXCR, one entry per CDR3 protein. Found here are approximately 940,000 distinct CDR3 sequences, around 46% of them singletons; the top ten hold about an eighth. The CDR3 runs to 17 residues. Germline assignment: CDR1 LGHDT and CDR2 YNNKEL (reference sequence). V lost 5 bases and J 2 bases, leaving 20 bases between the germline ends. On this clonotype: Its specificity is not known.

The chain is built from TRBV3-1 and TRBJ2-3; D call uncertain. The sample comprised blood. This sequence originates from a man under 40 in good health. The DNA for the CDR3 is TGTGCCAGCAGCAAAAGTGGGATACAAATCCTCACAGATACGCAGTATTTT. It is translated as CASSKSGIQILTDTQYF.